These 30 T cell receptor beta chains share one sample of origin, sequenced in a study of T cell responses to AZD1222 COVID-19 vaccine. The table came from immunoSEQ multiplex PCR; TCRdb's copy has only in-frame clones and leaves some out. This table has some 180,000 clones, 90% to 95% appearing once. Sequencing used peripheral blood, obtained 28 days after the second AZD1222 dose. These TCRs come from an adult who received the AZD1222 COVID-19 vaccine.

The chain carries TRBV12-3 or TRBV12-4 and TRBJ2-3; TRBD2 is a possible D gene (5 bases). This CDR3 has 13 amino acids. V was pared by 5 bases and J by 2 bases, with 8 bases between. The DNA of the CDR3 is TGTGCCAGCAGTCAGGACTTCACAGATACGCAGTATTTT. Its translation is CASSQDFTDTQYF.

The chain recombines TRBV14 with TRBJ1-2; a weak D match, TRBD1 (5 bases). Per the germline V gene, CDR1 is SGHDN and CDR2 is FVKESK. V lost 4 bases and J 7 bases, leaving 16 bases between the germline ends. The CDR3 is 14 amino acids. The CDR3 DNA reads TGTGCCAGCAGCCTAACACAGGTGTCGGCTGGCTACACCTTC. Protein: CASSLTQVSAGYTF.

V usage is TRBV18 and J usage is TRBJ2-4; D is perhaps TRBD2 (6 bases). This CDR3 is built from 14 residues. The V end lost 4 bases, the J end lost 7 bases, and 14 bases lay between the germline ends. Looked up from germline, CDR1 is KGHSH and CDR2 is LQKENI. Here the CDR3 DNA reads TGTGCCAGCTCACTAGAGCGGGTGGGGAACATTCAGTACTTC. The encoded protein is CASSLERVGNIQYF.

In its sample, this clone was seen once. The V gene is TRBV4-2, the J gene TRBJ1-4, with 8 nucleotides matching TRBD1. Germline CDR1 and CDR2: LGHNA and YNFKEQ. This CDR3 contains 15 residues. V dropped 3 bases and J dropped 4; count of bases not matched to a gene: 4. The DNA of the CDR3 is TGTGCCAGCAGCCACGCGGGACAGGATAATGAAAAACTGTTTTTT. It is translated as CASSHAGQDNEKLFF.

This chain connects TRBV4-2 to TRBJ1-3, with D uncertain. The V end lost 1 base, the J end lost 0 bases, and 10 bases lay between the germline ends. Germline V gene data show CDR1 as LGHNA and CDR2 as YNFKEQ. The CDR3 consists of 16 residues. CDR3 sequence: CASSQVFGSSGNTIYF. CDR3 in DNA: TGTGCCAGCAGCCAAGTTTTCGGAAGCTCTGGAAACACCATATATTTT.

The chain carries TRBV19 and TRBJ1-5; weak D call: TRBD1 (6 bases). The CDR3 is 15 amino acids. The V end lost 7 bases, the J end lost 0 bases, and 13 bases lay between the germline ends. Germline loops: CDR1 LNHDA, CDR2 SQIVND (reference sequence). CDR3 DNA sequence: TGTGCCAGTAATAACAGGGCTTATAGCAATCAGCCCCAGCATTTT. It is translated as CASNNRAYSNQPQHF.

This clone has a single count. The chain couples TRBV9 to TRBJ2-1; tentatively, D is TRBD1 or TRBD2 (6 bases each). This CDR3 is 13 amino acids long. Germline V gene sequence: CDR1 SGDLS, CDR2 YYNGEE. The ends were cut back, 2 bases at V and 9 bases at J, with 12 bases in the middle. The CDR3 protein is CASSVEGGGEQFF. CDR3 nucleotide sequence: TGTGCCAGCAGCGTTGAGGGGGGAGGTGAGCAGTTCTTC.

CDR3: CASSLVPRTYEQYF. The CDR3 DNA follows: TGTGCCAGCAGCTTAGTTCCGAGGACCTACGAGCAGTACTTC. The chain has TRBV7-9 and TRBJ2-7; D gene uncertain. The CDR3 extends over 14 amino acids. V gave up 1 base and J gave up 2 bases, with 9 bases separating them. Per germline, CDR1 SEHNR and CDR2 FQNEAQ (reference sequence).

The CDR3 DNA is TGTGCCAGCAGCCCGGGGACAGGGGGGATCCCTGAAGCTTTCTTT. Translation gives CASSPGTGGIPEAFF. V and J are TRBV7-3 and TRBJ1-1, with 11 bases lining up with TRBD1. With 5 bases clipped from V and 6 bases from J, the junction kept 8 bases outside the gene matches. This CDR3 spans 15 amino acids. Germline V gene data show CDR1 as SGHTA and CDR2 as FQGTGA.

The J gene is TRBJ1-1, the V gene TRBV29-1; D uncertain. V lost 4 bases to trimming and J lost 5 bases, with 8 bases between them. The germline gives CDR1 SQVTM, CDR2 ANQGSEA. This CDR3 contains 11 residues. CDR3 sequence (DNA): TGCAGCGTTGTGGTGAGAACTGAAGCTTTCTTT. Translating gives CSVVVRTEAFF.

This sequence joins TRBV28 and TRBJ1-5, with TRBD1 as a possible D gene (5 bases). Germline V lookup: CDR1 MDHEN, CDR2 SYDVKM. V dropped 6 bases and J dropped 8 bases, with 11 bases sitting between them. This CDR3 has 12 amino acids. This chain's CDR3 is CASRSRGKPQHF. In nucleotides, the CDR3 is TGTGCCAGCAGAAGCCGGGGGAAGCCCCAGCATTTT.

This chain connects TRBV5-4 to TRBJ2-1, with D possibly being TRBD1 (5 bases). Between the trimmed V and J ends, which lost 3 bases and 1 base, there was a span of 8 bases. The length of the CDR3 is 14 residues. CDR1 SGHNT and CDR2 YYREEE come from the germline V gene (reference sequence). This CDR3 reads CASSWTPSYNEQFF. CDR3 sequence (DNA): TGTGCCAGCAGCTGGACACCATCCTACAATGAGCAGTTCTTC.

This chain joins TRBV6-1 and TRBJ1-2; TRBD1 matches at 11 bases. Germline CDR1 is MNHNS and CDR2 is SASEGT. The V segment lost 0 bases and the J segment 8 bases; nucleotides outside the gene matches: 2. This CDR3 region has 14 residues. The CDR3 loop is CASSEAGTGGGYTF. In nucleotides, the CDR3 is TGTGCCAGCAGTGAAGCAGGGACAGGGGGGGGCTACACCTTC.

The rearrangement links TRBV6-6 to TRBJ1-2; the match to TRBD1 covers 8 bases. The ends lost 4 bases at V and 7 bases at J; junction bases unmatched: 2. The germline V gene encodes CDR1 MNHNY and CDR2 SVGAGI (reference sequence). The CDR3 runs to 12 residues. The CDR3 sequence is CASSSDRVGYTF. CDR3 sequence (DNA): TGTGCCAGCAGTTCGGACAGGGTTGGCTACACCTTC.

The gene calls are TRBV27 and TRBJ2-7, with a possible D match to TRBD1 (6 bases). In germline, CDR1 is MNHEY, CDR2 SMNVEV (reference sequence). The CDR3 is 14 residues long. V lost 4 bases and J lost 3, with 13 bases in between. The CDR3 spells CASSWRQEGYEQYF. CDR3 DNA: TGTGCCAGCAGTTGGAGACAGGAAGGCTACGAGCAGTACTTC.

The V gene is TRBV30, the J gene TRBJ1-4, with D unresolved. Germline CDR1 is GTSNPN and CDR2 is SVGIG (reference sequence). The length of the CDR3 is 22 residues. Between the trimmed V and J ends, which lost 1 base and 0 bases, there was a span of 30 bases. The CDR3 DNA reads TGTGCCTGGAGTGGTCGGGGTCTTAGAGTTCCCCAGTCCCTGTCAACTAATGAAAAACTGTTTTTT. Residues: CAWSGRGLRVPQSLSTNEKLFF.

A single count supports this clone. The CDR3 nucleotides are TGTGCCACCGCCACCGGGAGGTTCGATACGCAGTATTTT. Translation: CATATGRFDTQYF. The chain carries TRBV12-3 or TRBV12-4 and TRBJ2-3; the match to TRBD2 covers 7 bases. The ends lost 10 bases at V and 6 bases at J; junction bases unmatched: 10. This CDR3 comprises 13 residues.

The chain recombines TRBV6-1 with TRBJ1-3; D remains unclear. Per germline, CDR1 MNHNS and CDR2 SASEGT. The CDR3 is 16 residues long. Trimming removed 0 bases at V and 0 bases at J, with 9 bases between. The CDR3 reads CASSEAFQSSGNTIYF. CDR3 bases: TGTGCCAGCAGTGAAGCTTTCCAGAGCTCTGGAAACACCATATATTTT.

J is TRBJ1-5 and V is TRBV19, with a possible D match to TRBD1 (5 bases). Germline V lookup: CDR1 LNHDA, CDR2 SQIVND (reference sequence). Trimming removed 3 bases from V and 0 bases from J, with 9 bases in between. The CDR3 contains 15 residues. The CDR3 sequence: CASSITGVSNQPQHF. The CDR3 bases are TGTGCCAGTAGTATTACAGGAGTTAGCAATCAGCCCCAGCATTTT.

The rearrangement joins TRBV4-1 to TRBJ2-3; no definite D call. Germline-derived CDR1 and CDR2 are MGHRA and YSYEKL. The V and J ends lost 1 base and 0 bases respectively, with 2 bases between them. There are 13 residues in the CDR3. In nucleotides, the CDR3 is TGCGCCAGCAGCCAAGGCAGCACAGATACGCAGTATTTT. As protein: CASSQGSTDTQYF.

The V call is TRBV28, the J call TRBJ1-2, with 8 positions matching TRBD1. CDR3 size: 17 residues. CDR1 and CDR2 from the germline V gene are MDHEN and SYDVKM. The J segment lost 3 bases and the V segment lost 5 bases, leaving 14 bases of the junction unmatched. CDR3 protein: CASSDHPLGQAHYGYTF. The CDR3 DNA follows: TGTGCCAGCAGTGACCACCCTCTGGGACAGGCTCACTATGGCTACACCTTC.

The gene calls are TRBV18 and TRBJ1-4; D is perhaps TRBD1 (6 bases). V was clipped by 4 bases and J by 5 bases, with 14 bases between them. Germline CDR1 is KGHSH and CDR2 is LQKENI. The CDR3 runs to 15 residues. The CDR3 DNA follows: TGTGCCAGCTCACTAAAAACAGGGCCGAATGAAAAACTGTTTTTT. Encoded protein: CASSLKTGPNEKLFF.

This chain joins TRBV15 and TRBJ2-7; D is ambiguous. V dropped 0 bases and J dropped 4 bases, with 16 bases sitting between them. The length of the CDR3 is 16 residues. Germline V gene data show CDR1 as LNHNV and CDR2 as YYDKDF (reference sequence). CDR3 loop: CATSRDTGQVGYEQYF. The CDR3 region has the DNA TGTGCCACCAGCAGAGATACCGGGCAGGTTGGTTACGAGCAGTACTTC.

The chain couples TRBV7-9 to TRBJ1-2; D remains unclear. V lost 4 bases and J 5 bases, leaving 14 bases between the germline ends. Looked up from germline, CDR1 is SEHNR and CDR2 is FQNEAQ (reference sequence). The CDR3 covers 14 residues. CDR3 bases: TGTGCCAGCAGCTCGACCGGTCATGGGTATGGCTACACCTTC. This gives the protein CASSSTGHGYGYTF.

The genes are TRBV11-2 and TRBJ2-3, with D possibly TRBD2 on 5 matching bases. Germline CDR1 is SGHAT and CDR2 is FQNNGV. This CDR3 is built from 15 residues. The V end lost 3 bases, the J end lost 1 base, and 11 bases lay between the germline ends. The CDR3 bases are TGTGCCAGCAGCTTCAGAGGGATCGGCACAGATACGCAGTATTTT. Translation: CASSFRGIGTDTQYF.

V usage is TRBV25-1 and J usage is TRBJ1-1; tentatively, D is TRBD1 (6 bases). Germline V gene data show CDR1 as MGHDK and CDR2 as SYGVNS. The CDR3 has 15 amino acids. V was cut by 5 bases and J by 0 bases, with 13 bases left in between. CDR3 sequence (DNA): TGTGCCAGCAGTCCCCAGGACAGTATGAACACTGAAGCTTTCTTT. This translates into CASSPQDSMNTEAFF.

The chain has TRBV4-1 and TRBJ2-2; 7 bases map to TRBD1. V lost 1 base and J lost 3; bases outside the gene matches: 2. The CDR3 length is 15 residues. Germline CDR1 and CDR2: MGHRA and YSYEKL. As DNA, the CDR3 is TGCGCCAGCAGCCAAGGACAGGGTGACACCGGGGAGCTGTTTTTT. Translation: CASSQGQGDTGELFF.

The V and J genes are TRBV7-2 and TRBJ2-2, with D uncertain. The CDR3 covers 16 residues. V was cut by 3 bases and J by 3 bases, with 14 bases left in between. Germline V gene sequence: CDR1 SGHTA, CDR2 FQGNSA. CDR3 in amino acids: CASSFTGWADTGELFF. In DNA, the CDR3 is TGTGCCAGCAGCTTTACGGGCTGGGCCGACACCGGGGAGCTGTTTTTT.

The V and J genes are TRBV6-5 and TRBJ1-2; the match to TRBD1 covers 7 bases. Germline V gene lookup returns CDR1 MNHEY and CDR2 SVGAGI. The CDR3 contains 14 residues. Unmatched junction bases numbered 12, after V lost 5 bases and J lost 9 bases. Here the CDR3 reads CASSNPGTAGSYTF. The CDR3 DNA reads as TGTGCCAGCAGTAATCCCGGGACAGCCGGTAGCTACACCTTC.

The chain carries TRBV11-2 and TRBJ1-4; D remains unclear. There are 16 residues in the CDR3. V shed 5 bases and J shed 7 bases, with 20 bases lying between them. Germline V lookup: CDR1 SGHAT, CDR2 FQNNGV. The CDR3 loop is CASSPLLGGPSEKLFF. CDR3 DNA sequence: TGTGCCAGCAGCCCCCTCCTAGGAGGGCCGAGTGAAAAACTGTTTTTT.